This TCR beta chain was profiled in a study of shared clonotypes between healthy human individuals (TCRdb year 2020). About the study as a whole: The cohort included a few men and a couple of women between 18 and 49 years of age. Different laboratories and diverse techniques were used to prepare libraries and sequence TCR repertoires, to increase sequencing depth and limit assay-specific biases. Each donor's leukapheresis produced roughly between roughly 0.9 and 9 billion PBMCs. For each donor, CD4 naive and CD4 memory were each run on three plates, CD8 naive on two plates, and CD8 memory on one plate. To estimate repertoire size and how much clonotypes are shared between individuals, the study performed deep sequencing of blood TCR repertoires from about five healthy adults. Study-wide findings and limitations: Naive subsets generally had larger estimated clonotype richness than memory subsets. Roughly 5% of naive CD4, around 3.6% of naive CD8, roughly 2.4% of memory CD4, and about 0.4% of memory CD8 clonotypes were shared across four donors. Rarefaction of sorted-subset datasets indicated incomplete sequencing despite the large sequencing depth. Pairwise subsampling led to the expectation that sequencing depth would affect the degree of clonotype sharing among donors. Clonotypes shared by all four sorted-subset donors showed higher generation probabilities than non-shared clonotypes. The genetic and exposure-history diversity represented was limited by the small number of donors. Sampling was restricted to blood, and TCR repertoires in tissue are likely to differ from TCR repertoires in blood.

The germline V gene provides CDR1 LGHNA and CDR2 YNFKEQ. Including the terminal cysteine and phenylalanine, the CDR3 comprises 17 residues. Just CDR3 DNA is preserved here, 51 bases in frame from base 1. The junction shows trimming of 1 base on V and 0 bases on J, and the gene matches do not reach 8 bases of it. CD8 naive samples were obtained by positive selection for CCR7 among CD45RO-negative cells, yielding a CD45RA+CCR7+ population from which TemRA cells were excluded. Donors were healthy HIV-negative adults with no recently reported acute infections or vaccinations. Every donor was a Caucasian adult living in Nashville, Tennessee, USA. Blood was collected by leukapheresis, and PBMCs were isolated by Ficoll-Histopaque density gradient centrifugation and then cryopreserved in liquid nitrogen vapor phase. Analytical flow cytometry was used to check the purity and quantity of each magnetically sorted T cell population. Genomic DNA was isolated from every sorted fraction and measured by UV absorbance on a Nanodrop 2000c.

Using the deep immunoSEQ assay, TCR CDR3 regions were amplified from genomic DNA by multiplex PCR. Extracted genomic DNA from each cell subset was distributed evenly across all wells of several immunoSEQ 96-well plates, and each plate was treated as a replicate. For sorted subsets, each replicate PCR was loaded with 150 to 250 ng genomic DNA, equivalent to some 27,000 T cell genomes. Purified libraries were quantified with a Qubit 3.0 fluorometer, sized on a Bioanalyzer 2100, and re-quantified with the KAPA Library Quantification kit. Every immunoSEQ 96-well plate was sequenced on a dedicated single-read 150-cycle Illumina NextSeq 550 flow cell. Processing in the source paper ran as follows. Because the immunoSEQ output held only junctional sequences and lacked quality scores, the filtering could not match the filtering applied to full-length reads. To assign V/J genes and CDR3, sequences were annotated against IMGT germline references using PyIR, a Python wrapper for IgBLAST v1.9. Any read was removed if the V/J assignment was weak (E-value above 1e-6), the CDR3 was missing, or the read contained stop codons, out-of-frame junctions, or ambiguous translated residues. V3J clonotypes were defined by identical inferred V gene, J gene, and CDR3 amino acid sequence. Percentage overlap between repertoires was calculated by dividing the number of shared unique clonotypes by the size of the smaller repertoire. Repertoire richness was assessed with RTK rarefaction, the Chao1 estimator, and Recon v2.1 estimates of unobserved clonotypes. Generation probabilities were computed with OLGA for all TCRbeta clonotypes obtained by the gDNA method from a few donors. In its TCRdb copy, this immuneACCESS table keeps in-frame sequences only and misses some clones. Where compared with another copy, unresolved V genes explain less than half of these, and the others have no known cause. That table gives V, J and clone size, and the DNA gave D and trimming. Within this sample are over 2,000,000 clones, with 85% to 95% of them counted one time only. In total, the top ten clones hold around 1.7% of the sample.

On this clone itself: Its recognized antigen is unknown. No clone much larger than this one lies a single base away; base qualities are absent.

Sequencing was performed on naive CD8+ T cells from PBMCs. According to the study, the label for this sample's cell subset or site signals: CD45RA+CCR7+. The chain is made from TRBV4-2 and TRBJ1-1, with 7 central nucleotides matching TRBD1. This sequence originates from a man younger than 35 in good health. Some clones in this sample may be carry-over from other donors' samples. The DNA sequence reads TGTGCCAGCAGCCAAGGTACGGGACAGCTCATGAACACTGAAGCTTTCTTT. It translates to CASSQGTGQLMNTEAFF.